These 11 T cell receptor beta chains were all obtained from the same sample, sequenced in a study of control samples from healthy donors and cancer patients (dated by TCRdb to 2020 to 2021). Receptor amplification or capture employed the immunoSEQ multiplex PCR assay. TCRdb mirrors the immuneACCESS table, restricted to in-frame sequences. Some clones are absent from its copies; in checked studies, under half trace to an unresolved V gene, and the reason for the others is unknown. The sample table shows approximately 60,000 clones, and approximately 85% are seen once. Nearly 5.5% of the sample is held by the ten biggest clonotypes. Material: blood. Receptors were obtained from a man aged 35 to 55 in good health.

The chain carries TRBV5-5 and TRBJ2-2; D uncertain. CDR3 length: 15 amino acids. The V gene lost 0 bases and the J gene lost 0 bases, with 6 bases spanning the gap. In germline, CDR1 is SGHKS, CDR2 YYEKEE (reference sequence). CDR3 sequence: CASSLALSNTGELFF. The CDR3 nucleotides read TGTGCCAGCAGCTTGGCGTTATCGAACACCGGGGAGCTGTTTTTT.

The CDR3 bases are TGTGCCAGCAGCTCCTCACAGGGGGCGCGAGGCTACACCTTC. This sequence encodes CASSSSQGARGYTF. V is TRBV7-2 and J is TRBJ1-2; 9 nucleotides match TRBD1. Germline V lookup: CDR1 SGHTA, CDR2 FQGNSA. J lost 8 bases, V lost 4 bases, and 8 bases had no gene match. This CDR3 is built from 14 residues.

The chain employs TRBV7-6 and TRBJ1-2; 7 positions match TRBD1. Germline lookup yields CDR1 SGHVS and CDR2 FNYEAQ. Unmatched junction bases numbered 7, after V lost 5 bases and J lost 4 bases. There are 14 residues in the CDR3. The CDR3: CASSPQTGIYGYTF. Here the CDR3 DNA reads TGTGCCAGCAGCCCGCAGACAGGGATCTATGGCTACACCTTC.

Notes on this clone: The junction departs from the called germline gene at one end, perhaps through a read error. The genes are TRBV20-1 and TRBJ2-5; D tentatively reads TRBD1 or TRBD2 (5 bases each). The CDR3 is 8 residues long. From germline, CDR1 is DFQATT and CDR2 SNEGSKA (reference sequence). CDR3 residues: CSERGADF. CDR3 in DNA: TGCAGTGAAAGAGGGGCGGACTTC.

J is TRBJ1-1 and V is TRBV28, with a tentative D call TRBD1 (6 bases). Germline CDR1 and CDR2: MDHEN and SYDVKM. The CDR3 loop spans 18 amino acids. V was shortened by 1 base and J by 1 base, with 19 bases between the two germline ends. The CDR3 spells CASSLFAVLDRRNTEAFF. The CDR3 DNA reads TGTGCCAGCAGTTTATTCGCGGTTTTAGACAGGAGGAACACTGAAGCTTTCTTT.

This clone appeared once. The chain joins TRBV7-9 to TRBJ2-4; 8 bases agree with TRBD2. V gave up 5 bases and J gave up 3 bases; unmatched junction bases: 9. The CDR3 extends over 16 amino acids. Germline loops: CDR1 SEHNR, CDR2 FQNEAQ (reference sequence). The CDR3 DNA reads as TGTGCCAGCAGCCCCACCGGGAGGGGGGACAAAAACATTCAGTACTTC. Protein product: CASSPTGRGDKNIQYF.

This chain uses TRBV6-2 or TRBV6-3 with TRBJ1-5, with TRBD1 as a possible D gene (6 bases). The CDR3 length is 15 residues. CDR1 is MNHEY and CDR2 is SVGEGT in the germline V gene. Trimming removed 4 bases at V and 0 bases at J, with 10 bases between. The CDR3 protein is CASSWTDYSNQPQHF. The CDR3 coding sequence is TGTGCCAGCAGTTGGACAGACTATAGCAATCAGCCCCAGCATTTT.

This clone was counted once. The V call is TRBV9, the J call TRBJ1-5; possible D gene TRBD1, 5 bases. The germline gives CDR1 SGDLS, CDR2 YYNGEE. Deletions cut 0 bases from V and 4 bases from J, with 8 bases between. The CDR3 length is 14 residues. The DNA of the CDR3 is TGTGCCAGCAGCGTAGGACAGACGAATCAGCCCCAGCATTTT. Translating it yields CASSVGQTNQPQHF.

The chain combines TRBV7-3 with TRBJ2-2; TRBD1 matches 7 bases. Per the germline V gene, CDR1 is SGHTA and CDR2 is FQGTGA. The V segment lost 1 base and the J segment 2 bases; nucleotides outside the gene matches: 4. CDR3 length: 16 amino acids. CDR3 region: CASSLNDRANTGELFF. CDR3 nucleotides: TGTGCCAGCAGCTTAAACGACAGGGCCAACACCGGGGAGCTGTTTTTT.

The gene calls are TRBV11-3 and TRBJ2-2; maybe TRBD2 (6 bases). The germline gives CDR1 SGHNT, CDR2 YENEEA. V dropped 1 base and J dropped 0 bases, with 9 bases sitting between them. The CDR3 has 16 amino acids. This chain's CDR3 is CASSLVGLTNTGELFF. CDR3 in DNA: TGTGCCAGCAGCTTAGTGGGACTGACGAACACCGGGGAGCTGTTTTTT.

The genes are TRBV30 and TRBJ1-5, with D hard to call. V was clipped by 2 bases and J by 0 bases, with 8 bases between them. Germline V lookup: CDR1 GTSNPN, CDR2 SVGIG (reference sequence). The CDR3 runs 14 residues. The CDR3 here is CAWSRGSSNQPQHF. DNA for the CDR3: TGTGCCTGGAGTCGAGGCAGTAGCAATCAGCCCCAGCATTTT.